This T cell receptor (beta chain) was sequenced in a study of T-cell memory formation after mild COVID-19 (TCRdb year 2021). With regard to the full study: TCR sequence clusters from the two donors were largely donor specific. In a couple of donors, T-cell clones that expanded and contracted after mild COVID-19 were followed by sequencing TCRalpha and TCRbeta repertoires longitudinally. The cohort was made up of two young adult volunteers, one female and one male, who were previously healthy.

The data were produced on an Illumina NovaSeq 6000. cDNA libraries for TCRalpha and TCRbeta were prepared by 5'RACE using constant-segment primers, with sample barcodes and unique molecular identifiers added. Trizol reagent was used to extract RNA from every sample. Amplification of the libraries took two PCR steps, and the second step added a second sample barcode plus Illumina TruSeq adapters. Sequencing of the libraries was done on an Illumina NovaSeq, producing 2 x 150 bp paired-end reads. Processing in the source paper ran as follows. Reads were demultiplexed and collapsed into UMI-guided consensus sequences with migec v1.2.7. Using mixcr v2.1.11, the UMI consensuses were aligned to TRA and TRB V and J templates and assembled into clonotypes. A clonotype was counted as expanded or contracted only when both edgeR and NoisET called the clonotype significant, with the noise models trained on biological replicates. For edgeR calls, the cutoffs were a false discovery rate-adjusted p below 0.01 and a log2 fold-change threshold of 1. As an exploratory analysis of dynamics, max-normalized trajectories of the 1000 most abundant clonotypes were examined with PCA combined with hierarchical clustering. Each responding clone was given a CD4 or CD8 phenotype based on the CD4+ and CD8+ repertoires, which had been sequenced separately. TCRdb took the public reads, trimmed them with fastp at Q25, ran MiXCR for clone calling and kept in-frame beta chains. For every CDR3 protein sequence, its rows merge into one entry that carries the most common genes and DNA. What appears here as the V and J calls and clone size reflects TCRdb's work, not the paper's. Across this sample there are roughly 340,000 distinct CDR3 sequences, with more than 15% seen only once. The top ten hold about a fifth of the sample.

Ficoll-Paque density gradient centrifugation was the method used to isolate PBMCs. Overall results and qualifications from the work: SARS-CoV-2 specificity of the second-wave clones peaking on day 37 was not confirmed. Balanced CD4/CD8 phenotypes were observed for clones contracting from day 15 to 85, whereas a bias towards CD4+ was observed for a second wave of clones expanding from day 15 to 37. The detection of some responding clones in pre-infection memory suggests that pre-existing cross-reactive memory T cells joined the SARS-CoV-2 response. Contracting CD4+ clones were found mainly in CM and EM memory subsets, while CD8+ clones were enriched in EMRA. The study covered only a couple of mild cases, and larger cohorts including severe cases with pre-infection samples were considered necessary.

This clonotype was counted only a few times. No cognate antigen has been identified for it. No much larger clone exists at a distance of one base, and base qualities are not known. Spanning cysteine to phenylalanine, the CDR3 consists of 12 amino acids. The only DNA kept is the CDR3, 36 bases in frame from the first base. The trim is 7 bases for V and 1 base for J, with a gap of 10 bases between the germline ends. The germline V gene gives CDR1 as SQVTM and CDR2 as ANQGSEA. Source material: PBMCs or a T cell subset sorted from them (not recorded which). The chain links TRBV29-1 with TRBJ1-1; TRBD1 might be the D gene, on 6 matching bases. The TCR originated in a young man who had mild COVID-19 (a few samples of this study predate the infection). The sample titles of this study are shuffled in the database, so cell type and time point are left out; the donor was told from shared clones. The CDR3 reads as follows: CSDGQPNTEAFF. The sequence in DNA is TGCAGCGACGGACAGCCGAACACTGAAGCTTTCTTT.